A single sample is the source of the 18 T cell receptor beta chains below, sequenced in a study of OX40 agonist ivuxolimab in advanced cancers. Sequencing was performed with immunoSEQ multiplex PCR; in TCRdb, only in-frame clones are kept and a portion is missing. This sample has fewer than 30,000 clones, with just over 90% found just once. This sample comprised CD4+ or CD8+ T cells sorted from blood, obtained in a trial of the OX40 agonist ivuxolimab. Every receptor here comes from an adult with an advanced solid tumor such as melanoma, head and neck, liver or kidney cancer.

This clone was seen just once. For the CDR3, the DNA is TGTGCCAGCAGCTACGGAACAGGGGGCTACACCTTC. Its protein is CASSYGTGGYTF. This chain uses TRBV5-5 with TRBJ1-2; the D gene is possibly TRBD1 (6 bases). Germline loops: CDR1 SGHKS, CDR2 YYEKEE (reference sequence). The ends were cut back, 3 bases at V and 8 bases at J, with 11 bases in the middle. This CDR3 spans 12 amino acids.

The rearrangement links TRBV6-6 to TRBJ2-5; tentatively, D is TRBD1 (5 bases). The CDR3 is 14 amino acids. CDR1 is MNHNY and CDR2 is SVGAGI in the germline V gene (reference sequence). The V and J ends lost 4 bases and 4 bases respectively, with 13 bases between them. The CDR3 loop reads CASSSVGVAETQYF. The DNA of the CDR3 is TGTGCCAGCAGTTCCGTAGGGGTCGCAGAGACCCAGTACTTC.

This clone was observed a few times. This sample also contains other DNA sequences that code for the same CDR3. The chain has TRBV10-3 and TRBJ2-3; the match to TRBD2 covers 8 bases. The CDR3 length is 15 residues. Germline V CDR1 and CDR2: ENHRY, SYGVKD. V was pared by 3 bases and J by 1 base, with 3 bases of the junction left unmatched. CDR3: CAISESGRGTDTQYF. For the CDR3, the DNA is TGTGCCATCAGTGAAAGCGGGAGAGGCACAGATACGCAGTATTTT.

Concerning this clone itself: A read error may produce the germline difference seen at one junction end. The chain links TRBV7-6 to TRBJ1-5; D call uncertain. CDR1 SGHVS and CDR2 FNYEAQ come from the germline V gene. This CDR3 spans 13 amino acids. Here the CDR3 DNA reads TGTGCCAGCAGCCCCTTTAGCGATCAGCCCCAGCATTTT. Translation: CASSPFSDQPQHF.

CDR3 nucleotide sequence: TGTGCCAGCAGCTTAGCGTGGGGACAGGAAGAGACCCAGTACTTC. It codes for CASSLAWGQEETQYF. The rearrangement joins TRBV7-6 to TRBJ2-5; 8 bases are a match to TRBD1. This CDR3 is built from 15 residues. Losses at the gene ends were 0 bases for V and 3 bases for J; bases not matched to a gene: 3. Germline V gene sequence: CDR1 SGHVS, CDR2 FNYEAQ.

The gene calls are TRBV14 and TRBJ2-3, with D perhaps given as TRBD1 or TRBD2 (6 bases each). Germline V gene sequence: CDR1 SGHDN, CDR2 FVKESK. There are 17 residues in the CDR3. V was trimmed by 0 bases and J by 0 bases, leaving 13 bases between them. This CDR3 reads CASSQEYRGRSTDTQYF. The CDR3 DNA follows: TGTGCCAGCAGCCAAGAATATCGGGGGCGAAGCACAGATACGCAGTATTTT.

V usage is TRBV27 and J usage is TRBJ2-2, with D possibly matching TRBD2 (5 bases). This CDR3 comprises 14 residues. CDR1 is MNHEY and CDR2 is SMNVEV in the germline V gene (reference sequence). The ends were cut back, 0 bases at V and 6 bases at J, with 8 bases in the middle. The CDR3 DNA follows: TGTGCCAGCAGTTTATCAGCGGTCCCCGGGGAGCTGTTTTTT. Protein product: CASSLSAVPGELFF.

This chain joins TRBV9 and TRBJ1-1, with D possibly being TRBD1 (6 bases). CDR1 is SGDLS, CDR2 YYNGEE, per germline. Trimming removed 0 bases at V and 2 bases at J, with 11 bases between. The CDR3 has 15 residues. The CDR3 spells CASSVEGDGNTEAFF. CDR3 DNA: TGTGCCAGCAGCGTAGAGGGGGACGGAAACACTGAAGCTTTCTTT.

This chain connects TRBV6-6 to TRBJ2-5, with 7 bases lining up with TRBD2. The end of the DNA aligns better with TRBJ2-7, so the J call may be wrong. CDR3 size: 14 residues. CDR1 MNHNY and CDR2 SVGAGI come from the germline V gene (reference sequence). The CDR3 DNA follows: TGTGCCAGCAGTTTTGGAGTAGCGGGCTACGAGCAGTACTTC. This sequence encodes CASSFGVAGYEQYF.

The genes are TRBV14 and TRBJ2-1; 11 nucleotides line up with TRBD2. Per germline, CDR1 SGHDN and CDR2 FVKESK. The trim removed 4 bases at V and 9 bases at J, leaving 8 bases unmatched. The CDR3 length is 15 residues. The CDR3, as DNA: TGTGCCAGCAGCCGTAGCGGGGGGGCCAATGGTGAGCAGTTCTTC. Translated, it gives CASSRSGGANGEQFF.

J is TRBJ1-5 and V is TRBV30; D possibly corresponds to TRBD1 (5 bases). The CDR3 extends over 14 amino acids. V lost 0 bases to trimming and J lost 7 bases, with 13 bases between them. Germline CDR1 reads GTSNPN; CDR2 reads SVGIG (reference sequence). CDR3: CAWSVGWDGQPQHF. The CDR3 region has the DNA TGTGCCTGGAGTGTAGGCTGGGACGGGCAGCCCCAGCATTTT.

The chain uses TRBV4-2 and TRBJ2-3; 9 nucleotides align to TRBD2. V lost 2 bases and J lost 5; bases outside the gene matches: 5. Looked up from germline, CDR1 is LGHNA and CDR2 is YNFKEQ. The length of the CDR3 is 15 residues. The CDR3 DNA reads TGTGCCAGCAGCCAAATAGCGGGGGTTCGAGATACGCAGTATTTT. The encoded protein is CASSQIAGVRDTQYF.

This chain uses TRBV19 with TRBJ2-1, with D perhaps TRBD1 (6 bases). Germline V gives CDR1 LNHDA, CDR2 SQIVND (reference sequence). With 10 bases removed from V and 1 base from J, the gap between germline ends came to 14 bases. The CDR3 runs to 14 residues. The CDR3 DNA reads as TGTGCCACCTCACAGGGTACTTCCTACAATGAGCAGTTCTTC. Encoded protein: CATSQGTSYNEQFF.

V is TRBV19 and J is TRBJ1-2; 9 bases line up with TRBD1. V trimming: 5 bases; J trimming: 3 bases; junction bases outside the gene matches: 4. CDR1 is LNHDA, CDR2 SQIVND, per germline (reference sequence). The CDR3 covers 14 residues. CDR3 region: CASSYWTGDYGYTF. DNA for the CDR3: TGTGCCAGTAGTTACTGGACAGGGGACTATGGCTACACCTTC.

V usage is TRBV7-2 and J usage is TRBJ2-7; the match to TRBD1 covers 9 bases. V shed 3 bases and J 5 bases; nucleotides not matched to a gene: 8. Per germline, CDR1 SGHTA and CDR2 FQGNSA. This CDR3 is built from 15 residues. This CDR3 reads CASSLWGTGMDEQYF. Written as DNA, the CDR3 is TGTGCCAGCAGCTTGTGGGGGACAGGGATGGACGAGCAGTACTTC. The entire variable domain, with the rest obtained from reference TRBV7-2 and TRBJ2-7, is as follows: GAGVSQSPSNKVTEKGKDVELRCDPISGHTALYWYRQSLGQGLEFLIYFQGNSAPDKSGLPSDRFSAERTGGSVSTLTIQRTQQEDSAVYLCASSLWGTGMDEQYFGPGTRLTVT.

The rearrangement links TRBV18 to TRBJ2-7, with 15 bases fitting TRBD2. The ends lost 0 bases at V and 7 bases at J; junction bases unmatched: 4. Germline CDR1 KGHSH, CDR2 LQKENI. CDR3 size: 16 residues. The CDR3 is CASSPPGLAGGPEQYF. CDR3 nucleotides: TGTGCCAGCTCACCACCCGGACTAGCGGGAGGGCCGGAGCAGTACTTC.

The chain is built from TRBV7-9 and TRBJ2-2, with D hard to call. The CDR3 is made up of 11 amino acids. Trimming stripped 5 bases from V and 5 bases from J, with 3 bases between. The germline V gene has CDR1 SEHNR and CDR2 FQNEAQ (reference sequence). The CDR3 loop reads CASSQTGELFF. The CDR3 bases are TGTGCCAGCAGCCAAACCGGGGAGCTGTTTTTT.

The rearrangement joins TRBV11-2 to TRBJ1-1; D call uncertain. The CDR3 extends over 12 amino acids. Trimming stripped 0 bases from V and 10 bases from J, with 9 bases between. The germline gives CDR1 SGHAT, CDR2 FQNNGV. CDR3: CASSLDRRVAFF. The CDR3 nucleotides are TGTGCCAGCAGCTTAGATAGGAGGGTAGCTTTCTTT.